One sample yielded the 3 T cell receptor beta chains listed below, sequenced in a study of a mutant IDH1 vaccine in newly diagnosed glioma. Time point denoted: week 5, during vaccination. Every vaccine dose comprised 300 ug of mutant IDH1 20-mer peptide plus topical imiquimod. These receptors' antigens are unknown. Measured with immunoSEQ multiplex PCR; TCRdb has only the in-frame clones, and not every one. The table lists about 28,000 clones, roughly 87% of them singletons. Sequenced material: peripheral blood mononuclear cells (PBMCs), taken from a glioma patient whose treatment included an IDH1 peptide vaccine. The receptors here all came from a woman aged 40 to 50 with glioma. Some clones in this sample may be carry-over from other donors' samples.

The CDR3 is CASSGRASNTEAFF. As DNA, the CDR3 is TGTGCCAGTAGTGGACGGGCCTCGAACACTGAAGCTTTCTTT. The V and J genes are TRBV19 and TRBJ1-1; D is uncertain. Trimming took 5 bases from V and 1 from J, leaving 11 bases between them. The CDR3 is 14 residues long. Germline loops: CDR1 LNHDA, CDR2 SQIVND (reference sequence).

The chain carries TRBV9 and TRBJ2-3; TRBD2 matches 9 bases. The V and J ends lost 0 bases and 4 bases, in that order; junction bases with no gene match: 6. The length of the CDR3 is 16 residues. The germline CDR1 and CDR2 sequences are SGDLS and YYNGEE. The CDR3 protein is CASSVDGSGGSDTQYF. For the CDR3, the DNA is TGTGCCAGCAGCGTAGATGGGAGCGGGGGGTCAGATACGCAGTATTTT.

CDR3 protein: CASSFGGRDTQYF. The CDR3 nucleotides are TGTGCCAGCAGTTTCGGCGGGAGGGATACGCAGTATTTT. The V call is TRBV28, the J call TRBJ2-3; TRBD2 matches at 8 bases. J was trimmed by 6 bases and V by 3 bases; bases with no gene match: 2. Germline V gives CDR1 MDHEN, CDR2 SYDVKM. The CDR3 spans 13 residues.